These T cell receptor beta chains were read from a single sample in a study of CD8 T cells in Susac syndrome. TCRdb reprocessed the immunoSEQ multiplex PCR reads via MiXCR and lists one record per CDR3 protein. The sample includes about 140,000 distinct CDR3 sequences, roughly 94% of them seen just once. The sequenced sample consisted of CD4+ T cells from PBMCs. The receptors were sampled from a human donor with Susac syndrome. Both conserved end residues are part of each CDR3. D genes are given only for firm matches. Some rows mark clone size as missing; the rest say once, few, many or name a class of expanded clone.

TRBV11-2	NA	TRBD1	TRBJ2-1	TGTGCCAGCAGCTCCCACAGGGGGGACACTGAGCAGTTCTTC	CASSSHRGDTEQFF
TRBV20-1	once	NA	TRBJ1-1	TGCAGTGCCTCGGGGGGCCTGGGCACTGAAGCTTTCTTT	CSASGGLGTEAFF
TRBV20-1	NA	NA	TRBJ2-2	TGCAGTGCCGGCCGGGACTCGCTTAACACCGGGGAGCTGTTTTTT	CSAGRDSLNTGELFF
TRBV4-2	few	NA	TRBJ2-3	TGTGCCAGCAGCCAAGACGGCCAGGGGGGCCCAGATACGCAGTATTTT	CASSQDGQGGPDTQYF
TRBV6-2/TRBV6-3	NA	NA	TRBJ1-1	TGTGCCAGCAGTTCCGTCGGCAGTGAAGCTTTCTTT	CASSSVGSEAFF
TRBV7-2	NA	NA	TRBJ1-2	TGTGCCAGCAGCTACCGACAGAGAGGAACCTATGGCTACACCTTC	CASSYRQRGTYGYTF
TRBV12-3/TRBV12-4	once	TRBD1	TRBJ1-1	TGTGCCAGCAGCTGGACAGGGAAGGCTTTCTTT	CASSWTGKAFF
TRBV14	NA	NA	TRBJ2-7	TGTGCCAGCAGCAACTTCCGGAGGGAGCAGTACTTC	CASSNFRREQYF
TRBV19	NA	NA	TRBJ2-1	TGTGCCAGCTACTCCTACAATGAGCAGTTCTTC	CASYSYNEQFF
TRBV5-1	NA	NA	TRBJ1-5	TGCGCCAGCAGCTTCGACAGAAATCAGCCCCAGCATTTT	CASSFDRNQPQHF
TRBV20-1	once	TRBD2	TRBJ2-5	TGCAGTGCTAGAGGTGACCCGCGGGAGCGAGTAAAGACCCAGTACTTC	CSARGDPRERVKTQYF
TRBV30	NA	NA	TRBJ2-5	TGTGCCTGGAGCCTCGGAGGGGCCGGGGAGGAGACCCAGTACTTC	CAWSLGGAGEETQYF
TRBV7-2	NA	NA	TRBJ2-7	TGTGCCAGCAGCTTAGCGCCGTACAGTACTGCGGAGCAGTACTTC	CASSLAPYSTAEQYF
TRBV7-8	NA	NA	TRBJ1-2	TGTGCCAGCAGCTTATCAGAGGCTAACTATGGCTACACCTTC	CASSLSEANYGYTF
TRBV23-1	once	NA	TRBJ2-1	TGCGCCAGCAGACAGGGACTCCCCTACAATGAGCAGTTCTTC	CASRQGLPYNEQFF
TRBV18	NA	TRBD2	TRBJ2-3	TGTGCCAGCTCACCACTAGCGGGGGCCCAGGGAGATACGCAGTATTTT	CASSPLAGAQGDTQYF
TRBV7-8	NA	NA	TRBJ2-7	TGTGCCAGCAGCTTAGTTGGGACAGGGGTGGGCAGCGGGGGGAAACCTGGGCAGTACTTC	CASSLVGTGVGSGGKPGQYF
TRBV7-8	NA	NA	TRBJ2-5	TGTGCCACTAGAGAAGGACAAGCATTACCTCGGGTCCAAGAGACCCAGTACTTC	CATREGQALPRVQETQYF
TRBV2	NA	NA	TRBJ1-5	TGTGCCAGCAGTGAAGGTGGGGAACAGCCCCAGCATTTT	CASSEGGEQPQHF
TRBV30	NA	NA	TRBJ1-4	TGTGCCTGGAGGGGTTCTGCTGAAAAACTGTTTTTT	CAWRGSAEKLFF
TRBV5-1	NA	TRBD1	TRBJ1-5	TGCGCCAGCAGCTTGGGACAGGGGGAGAGTCAGCCCCAGCATTTT	CASSLGQGESQPQHF
TRBV3-1	NA	NA	TRBJ2-7	TGTGCCAGCAGCCATGGGGGGACCTTCTCCTACGAGCAGTACTTC	CASSHGGTFSYEQYF
TRBV5-6	NA	TRBD1	TRBJ1-1	TGTGCCAGCACCCGACAGGGGGCGGACAACACTGAAGCTTTCTTT	CASTRQGADNTEAFF
TRBV30	once	TRBD1	TRBJ2-6	TGTGCCTGGAGTCCCCGTTGGGGACAGGGGGCCGAAAGGGCCAACGTCCTGACTTTC	CAWSPRWGQGAERANVLTF
TRBV20-1	NA	NA	TRBJ2-7	TGCAGCCTTGCTAACCCCAACGAGCAGTACTTC	CSLANPNEQYF
TRBV12-3/TRBV12-4	NA	NA	TRBJ1-2	TGTGCCAGCAGTTTAAAAGTGGGCTACACCTTC	CASSLKVGYTF
TRBV20-1	NA	NA	TRBJ1-1	TGCAGTGCTAGAGATCACAGGAACACTGAAGCTTTCTTT	CSARDHRNTEAFF
TRBV7-8	NA	TRBD1	TRBJ1-2	TGTGCCAGCAGTTCAACCGACACGACAGGGAGGTTTCCGTATGGCTACACCTTC	CASSSTDTTGRFPYGYTF
TRBV12-3/TRBV12-4	NA	NA	TRBJ2-1	TGTGCCAGCAGGCACAGGGTCTCTGAGCAGTTCTTC	CASRHRVSEQFF
TRBV5-1	NA	NA	TRBJ2-1	TGCGCCAGCAGCGAAATACCAGAAAATGAGCAGTTCTTC	CASSEIPENEQFF
TRBV7-9	NA	TRBD2	TRBJ2-1	TGTGCCAGCAGCGCTAGCGGGCTGTCCTACAATGAGCAGTTCTTC	CASSASGLSYNEQFF
TRBV12-3/TRBV12-4	NA	NA	TRBJ2-1	TGTGCCAGCAGCCGGAGCTACAATGAGCAGTTCTTC	CASSRSYNEQFF
TRBV20-1	NA	NA	TRBJ2-6	TGCAGTGCTAGCTCCCCGACAGGTAGCTCTGGGGCCAACGTCCTGACTTTC	CSASSPTGSSGANVLTF
TRBV9	NA	NA	TRBJ2-1	TGTGCCAGCAACGCCGGGACGATTTACAATGAGCAGTTCTTC	CASNAGTIYNEQFF
TRBV30	NA	NA	TRBJ2-6	TGTGCCTGGAGCCGGATAGACGTCGGGGCCAACGTCCTGACTTTC	CAWSRIDVGANVLTF